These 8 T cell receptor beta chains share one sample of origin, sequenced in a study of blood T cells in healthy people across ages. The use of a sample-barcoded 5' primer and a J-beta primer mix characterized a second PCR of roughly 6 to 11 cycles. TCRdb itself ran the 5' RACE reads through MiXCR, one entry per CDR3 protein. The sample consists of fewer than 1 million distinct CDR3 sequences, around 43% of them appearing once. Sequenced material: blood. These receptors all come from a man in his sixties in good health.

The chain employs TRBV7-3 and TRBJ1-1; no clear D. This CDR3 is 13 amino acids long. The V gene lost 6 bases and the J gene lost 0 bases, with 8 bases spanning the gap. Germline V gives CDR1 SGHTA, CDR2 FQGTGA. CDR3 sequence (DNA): TGTGCCAGCAGGTTTCGTATGAACACTGAAGCTTTCTTT. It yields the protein CASRFRMNTEAFF.

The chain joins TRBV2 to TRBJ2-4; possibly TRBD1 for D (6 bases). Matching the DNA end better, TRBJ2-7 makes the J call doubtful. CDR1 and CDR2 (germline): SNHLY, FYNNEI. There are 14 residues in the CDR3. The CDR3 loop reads CASRQGQRLVEQYF. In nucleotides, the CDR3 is TGTGCCAGCAGGCAAGGACAGAGGCTGGTCGAGCAGTACTTC.

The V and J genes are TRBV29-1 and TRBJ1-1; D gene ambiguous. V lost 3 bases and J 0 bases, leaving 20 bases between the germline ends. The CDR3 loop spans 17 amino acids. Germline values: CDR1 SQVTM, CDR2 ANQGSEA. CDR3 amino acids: CSVDGRSAWGMNTEAFF. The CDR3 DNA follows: TGCAGCGTTGATGGGCGATCAGCTTGGGGAATGAACACTGAAGCTTTCTTT.

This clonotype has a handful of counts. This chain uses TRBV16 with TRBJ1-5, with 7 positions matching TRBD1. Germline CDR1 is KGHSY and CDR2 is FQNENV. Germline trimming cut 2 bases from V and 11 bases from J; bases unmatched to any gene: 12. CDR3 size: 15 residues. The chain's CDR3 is CASSQQGQGGLAQHF. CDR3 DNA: TGTGCCAGCAGCCAACAGGGCCAGGGGGGTTTAGCCCAGCATTTT.

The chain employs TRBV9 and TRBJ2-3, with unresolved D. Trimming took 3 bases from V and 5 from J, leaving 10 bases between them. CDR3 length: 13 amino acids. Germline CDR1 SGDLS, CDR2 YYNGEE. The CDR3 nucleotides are TGTGCCAGCAGCGCCCAAAGCGTAGATACGCAGTATTTT. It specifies CASSAQSVDTQYF.

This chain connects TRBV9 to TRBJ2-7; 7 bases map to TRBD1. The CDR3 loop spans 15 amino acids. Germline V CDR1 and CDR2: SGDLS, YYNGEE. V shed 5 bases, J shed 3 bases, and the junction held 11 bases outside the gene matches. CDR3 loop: CASSTGSRGHYEQYF. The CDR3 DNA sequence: TGTGCCAGCAGTACAGGGAGTAGGGGGCACTACGAGCAGTACTTC.

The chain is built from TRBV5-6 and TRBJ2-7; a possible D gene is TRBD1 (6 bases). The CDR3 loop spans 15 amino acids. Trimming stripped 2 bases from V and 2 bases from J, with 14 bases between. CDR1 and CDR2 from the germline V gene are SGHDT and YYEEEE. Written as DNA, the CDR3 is TGTGCCAGCAGCTTCCCAACACAGGGCACCTACGAGCAGTACTTC. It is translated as CASSFPTQGTYEQYF.

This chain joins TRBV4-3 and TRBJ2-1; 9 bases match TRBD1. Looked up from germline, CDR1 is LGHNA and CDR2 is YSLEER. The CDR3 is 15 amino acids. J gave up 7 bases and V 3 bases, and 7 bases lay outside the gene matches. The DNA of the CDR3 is TGCGCCAGCAGCCAGGGGACAGGGTTATTGAATGAGCAGTTCTTC. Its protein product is CASSQGTGLLNEQFF.